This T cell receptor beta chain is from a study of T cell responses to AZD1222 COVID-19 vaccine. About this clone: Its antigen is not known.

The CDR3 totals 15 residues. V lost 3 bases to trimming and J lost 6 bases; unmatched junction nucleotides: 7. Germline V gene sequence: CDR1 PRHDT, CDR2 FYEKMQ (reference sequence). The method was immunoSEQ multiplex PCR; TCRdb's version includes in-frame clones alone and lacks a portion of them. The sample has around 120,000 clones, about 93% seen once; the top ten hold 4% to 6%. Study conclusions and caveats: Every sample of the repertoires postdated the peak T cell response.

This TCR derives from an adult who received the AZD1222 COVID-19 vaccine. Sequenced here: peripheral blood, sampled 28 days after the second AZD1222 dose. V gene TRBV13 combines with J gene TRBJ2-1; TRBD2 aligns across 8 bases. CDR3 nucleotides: TGTGCCAGCAGCTTCTATACCGGGACTAGCAATGAGCAGTTCTTC. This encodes CASSFYTGTSNEQFF.